This T cell receptor (beta chain) was sequenced for a study of blood T cell repertoires in COVID-19. Study-wide context: Acute and convalescent COVID-19 samples came from the United States, Italy and Spain. Sources were T cells, B-cell-depleted T cells, or PBMCs; the material itself was cDNA or gDNA.

The authors' processing: The assay estimated nucleated cells by amplifying reference gene primers. Some clones are missing from TCRdb's copy, which holds only in-frame ones; the method was immunoSEQ multiplex PCR. V and J calls and clone size follow that table, whereas D and trimming were derived from the DNA. The data contain around 68,000 clones, 82% of them singletons. The specimen was peripheral blood. The TCR originated in a human donor in a cohort sampled during active COVID-19.

The CDR3 region has the DNA TGCGCCAGCAGCCAAGAGGTTCAGAACTATGGCTACACCTTC. Translated, it gives CASSQEVQNYGYTF. V gene TRBV4-1 combines with J gene TRBJ1-2; no definite D call. Germline CDR1 MGHRA, CDR2 YSYEKL. Trimming stripped 0 bases from V and 2 bases from J, with 7 bases between. This CDR3 contains 14 residues.